Listed here are 14 T cell receptor beta chains from one sample, sequenced in a study of OX40 agonist ivuxolimab in advanced cancers. Clones were read by immunoSEQ multiplex PCR, and TCRdb kept only the in-frame ones, dropping some. The data hold tens of thousands of clones, with 85% to 90% observed a single time. The sequenced sample was CD4+ or CD8+ T cells sorted from blood, obtained in a trial of the OX40 agonist ivuxolimab. The receptors derive from an adult with an advanced solid tumor such as melanoma, head and neck, liver or kidney cancer.

Note on this clone: Sequence at one end of the junction differs from germline and may be a read error. This chain connects TRBV4-2 to TRBJ2-7; perhaps TRBD1 as D (7 bases). The CDR3 extends over 17 amino acids. Germline V gene lookup returns CDR1 LGHNA and CDR2 YNFKEQ. CDR3: CASSQEAGGTAAYGQYF. The CDR3 DNA is TGTGCCAGCAGCCAAGAAGCTGGGGGGACAGCTGCCTACGGGCAGTACTTC.

V usage is TRBV5-4 and J usage is TRBJ2-5, with 8 positions matching TRBD2. The CDR3 is 14 amino acids. V gave up 2 bases and J gave up 2 bases; unmatched junction bases: 2. Germline V CDR1 and CDR2: SGHNT, YYREEE (reference sequence). The CDR3 spells CASSLAGAQETQYF. CDR3 nucleotides: TGTGCCAGCAGCTTAGCGGGGGCTCAAGAGACCCAGTACTTC.

The V and J genes are TRBV29-1 and TRBJ2-7, with D perhaps TRBD2 (6 bases). Germline-derived CDR1 and CDR2 are SQVTM and ANQGSEA. V was shortened by 3 bases and J by 4 bases, with 22 bases between the two germline ends. The CDR3 contains 16 residues. CDR3 coding DNA: TGCAGCGTTGATTGGGCAGGGATGCGCGGGAAGTACGAGCAGTACTTC. Protein: CSVDWAGMRGKYEQYF.

The gene calls are TRBV30 and TRBJ1-2; tentative D call: TRBD1 (6 bases). Germline V gene lookup returns CDR1 GTSNPN and CDR2 SVGIG (reference sequence). The CDR3 loop spans 15 amino acids. Trimming pared 2 bases from V and 2 bases from J, leaving 15 bases between. The CDR3 sequence is CAWSRGAGGNYGYTF. The DNA for the CDR3 is TGTGCCTGGAGTAGGGGGGCCGGAGGCAACTATGGCTACACCTTC.

V gene TRBV5-5 combines with J gene TRBJ1-2; D perhaps matches TRBD1 (6 bases). The CDR3 is 15 amino acids. Germline V gene data show CDR1 as SGHKS and CDR2 as YYEKEE (reference sequence). Trimming removed 4 bases from V and 4 bases from J, with 17 bases in between. In nucleotides, the CDR3 is TGTGCCAGCAGCCCCGCCCCGGGGGCGAGCTATGGCTACACCTTC. Translated: CASSPAPGASYGYTF.

The chain uses TRBV7-9 and TRBJ2-5; tentative D call: TRBD2 (5 bases). Germline loops: CDR1 SEHNR, CDR2 FQNEAQ (reference sequence). CDR3 size: 12 residues. V was cut by 6 bases and J by 5 bases, with 10 bases left in between. The CDR3 protein is CASRRTGETQYF. The CDR3, as DNA: TGTGCCAGCAGGCGTACGGGGGAGACCCAGTACTTC.

The chain couples TRBV2 to TRBJ1-2; D gene ambiguous. There are 14 residues in the CDR3. Trimming pared 4 bases from V and 0 bases from J, leaving 9 bases between. Germline CDR1 SNHLY, CDR2 FYNNEI. The CDR3 region is CASSVDRSNYGYTF. In DNA, the CDR3 is TGTGCCAGCAGTGTTGACCGCTCTAACTATGGCTACACCTTC.

This clone was observed a handful of times. V and J are TRBV7-8 and TRBJ1-2, with 8 bases fitting TRBD1. V gave up 4 bases and J gave up 5 bases; unmatched junction bases: 9. The CDR3 totals 15 residues. In germline, CDR1 is SGHVS, CDR2 FQNEAQ. The CDR3 here is CASSSRTGIGYGYTF. The CDR3 coding sequence is TGTGCCAGCAGCTCCCGGACAGGGATCGGGTATGGCTACACCTTC.

The gene calls are TRBV5-6 and TRBJ2-7; no clear D gene. The CDR3 sequence is 14 residues long. V was trimmed by 2 bases and J by 6 bases, leaving 15 bases between them. Looked up from germline, CDR1 is SGHDT and CDR2 is YYEEEE. CDR3 bases: TGTGCCAGCAGCTTTGTAGGACCCAAGGGCGAGCAGTACTTC. Translated: CASSFVGPKGEQYF.

This clone was picked up a small number of times. The chain has TRBV30 and TRBJ1-5; D ambiguous. Per the germline V gene, CDR1 is GTSNPN and CDR2 is SVGIG (reference sequence). The CDR3 runs 13 residues. V lost 2 bases to trimming and J lost 0 bases, with 5 bases between them. For the CDR3, the DNA is TGTGCCTGGAGTTTAGATAGCAATCAGCCCCAGCATTTT. As protein: CAWSLDSNQPQHF.

This clone has more than one count but fewer than ten. This chain links TRBV28 with TRBJ2-7; 8 bases are a match to TRBD1. This CDR3 contains 15 residues. Germline CDR1 MDHEN, CDR2 SYDVKM. Unmatched junction bases numbered 6, after V lost 3 bases and J lost 2 bases. The DNA for the CDR3 is TGTGCCAGCAGTTTTCCAGGGGGCGTACCCTACGAGCAGTACTTC. Translation gives CASSFPGGVPYEQYF.

J is TRBJ1-2 and V is TRBV28, with a weak D call TRBD1 (5 bases). The CDR3 extends over 14 amino acids. Trimming cost V 7 bases and J 0 bases, with 12 bases left between them. CDR1 is MDHEN and CDR2 is SYDVKM in the germline V gene. The CDR3 loop reads CASTRGTSNYGYTF. The CDR3 bases are TGTGCCAGCACCCGCGGGACCTCTAACTATGGCTACACCTTC.

J is TRBJ2-7 and V is TRBV5-1, with a tentative D call TRBD2 (5 bases). Deletions cut 3 bases from V and 7 bases from J, with 26 bases between. The CDR3 length is 17 residues. The V gene's germline CDR1 is SGHRS and CDR2 YFSETQ. This CDR3 is CASSSLLRAQTTGEQYF. The CDR3 DNA reads TGCGCCAGCAGCTCCCTACTGAGGGCACAAACTACGGGAGAGCAGTACTTC. Combining the CDR3 with reference TRBV5-1 and TRBJ2-7 gives the whole variable domain KAGVTQTPRYLIKTRGQQVTLSCSPISGHRSVSWYQQTPGQGLQFLFEYFSETQRNKGNFPGRFSGRQFSNSRSEMNVSTLELGDSALYLCASSSLLRAQTTGEQYFGPGTRLTVT.

The rearrangement uses TRBV5-1 and TRBJ2-7; D gene unclear. This CDR3 is built from 13 residues. V was shortened by 0 bases and J by 6 bases, with 10 bases between the two germline ends. Per germline, CDR1 SGHRS and CDR2 YFSETQ. CDR3 sequence (DNA): TGCGCCAGCAGCTTGGGCGGCCTGGGCGAGCAGTACTTC. It encodes CASSLGGLGEQYF. The full variable domain, in which reference TRBV5-1 and TRBJ2-7 provide the parts outside the CDR3, is KAGVTQTPRYLIKTRGQQVTLSCSPISGHRSVSWYQQTPGQGLQFLFEYFSETQRNKGNFPGRFSGRQFSNSRSEMNVSTLELGDSALYLCASSLGGLGEQYFGPGTRLTVT.